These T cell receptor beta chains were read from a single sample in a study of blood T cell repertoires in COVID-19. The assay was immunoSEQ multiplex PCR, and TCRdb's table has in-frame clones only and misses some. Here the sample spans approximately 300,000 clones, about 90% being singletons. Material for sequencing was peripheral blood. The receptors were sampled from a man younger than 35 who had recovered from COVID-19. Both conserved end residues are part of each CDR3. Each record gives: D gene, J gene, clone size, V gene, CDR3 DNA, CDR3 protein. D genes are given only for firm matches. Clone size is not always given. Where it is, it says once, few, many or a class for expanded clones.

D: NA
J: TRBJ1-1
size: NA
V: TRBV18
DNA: TGTGCCAGCTCACCTGGACAAGAAGGGAACACTGAAGCTTTCTTT
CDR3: CASSPGQEGNTEAFF

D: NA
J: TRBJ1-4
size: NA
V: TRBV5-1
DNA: TGCGCCAGCAGCGCAGACTCAACTAATGAAAAACTGTTTTTT
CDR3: CASSADSTNEKLFF

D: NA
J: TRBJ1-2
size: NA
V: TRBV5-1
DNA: TGCGCCAGCAGCTGGGACAATAACTATGGCTACACCTTC
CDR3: CASSWDNNYGYTF

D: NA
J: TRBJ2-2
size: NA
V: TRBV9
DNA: TGTGCCAGCAGCGTAGGGGGAGTCGGGGAGCTGTTTTTT
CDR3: CASSVGGVGELFF

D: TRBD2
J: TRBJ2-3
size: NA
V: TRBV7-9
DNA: TGTGCCAGCAGCCCGCCTCTTACTAGCGCTCGCACAGATACGCAGTATTTT
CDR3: CASSPPLTSARTDTQYF

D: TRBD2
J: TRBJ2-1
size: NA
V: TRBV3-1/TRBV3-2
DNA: TGTGCCAGCAGCCAATGGACTAGCGGGTCCCACAATGAGCAGTTCTTC
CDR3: CASSQWTSGSHNEQFF

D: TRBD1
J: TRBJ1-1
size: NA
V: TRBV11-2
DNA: TGTGCCAGCAGCTTAGGACAGGGAGAACCGAACACTGAAGCTTTCTTT
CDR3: CASSLGQGEPNTEAFF

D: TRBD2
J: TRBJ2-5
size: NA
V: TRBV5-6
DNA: TGTGCCAGCAGCTGGGAGGCAGCGGGGGAGACCGAGACCCAGTACTTC
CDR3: CASSWEAAGETETQYF

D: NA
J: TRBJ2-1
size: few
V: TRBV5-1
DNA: TGCGCCAGCAGCTTGGGACAGGAATACAATGAGCAGTTCTTC
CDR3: CASSLGQEYNEQFF

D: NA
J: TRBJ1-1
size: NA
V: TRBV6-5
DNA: TGTGCCAGCAGAGCTCTCCAGGGGTACGACACTGAAGCTTTCTTT
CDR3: CASRALQGYDTEAFF

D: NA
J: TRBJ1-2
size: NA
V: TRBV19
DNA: TGTGCCAGTAGTATAAGTGCAGGGGATGGCTACACCTTC
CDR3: CASSISAGDGYTF

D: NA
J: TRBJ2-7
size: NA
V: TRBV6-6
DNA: TGTGCCAGCAGGCGGGAAAAATCAACCTACGAGCAGTACTTC
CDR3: CASRREKSTYEQYF

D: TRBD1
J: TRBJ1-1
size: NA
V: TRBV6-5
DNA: TGTGCCAGCAGTTACCTCGGGACAGGTAACACTGAAGCTTTCTTT
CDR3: CASSYLGTGNTEAFF

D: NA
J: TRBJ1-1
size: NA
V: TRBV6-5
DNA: TGTGCCAGCTCAACGGGGATGAACACTGAAGCTTTCTTT
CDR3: CASSTGMNTEAFF

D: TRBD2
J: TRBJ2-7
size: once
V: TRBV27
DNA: TGTGCCAGCAGTTCTTTAGCGGGAGCCGAGTCCTACGAGCAGTACTTC
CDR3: CASSSLAGAESYEQYF

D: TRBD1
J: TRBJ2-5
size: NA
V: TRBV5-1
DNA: TGCGCCAGCAGCTTGGGACAGGGGCTCGTGGAGACCCAGTACTTC
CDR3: CASSLGQGLVETQYF

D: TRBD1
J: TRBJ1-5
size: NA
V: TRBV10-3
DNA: TGTGCCATCAGTGACCCGCGGGGACAGGGGGCTAATAGCAATCAGCCCCAGCATTTT
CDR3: CAISDPRGQGANSNQPQHF

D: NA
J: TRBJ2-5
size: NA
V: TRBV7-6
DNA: TGTGCCAGCAGCCCAAAAGTTCCGGGACTCCTCAGGTACCAAGAGACCCAGTACTTC
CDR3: CASSPKVPGLLRYQETQYF

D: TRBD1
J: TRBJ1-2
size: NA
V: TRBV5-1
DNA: TGCGCCAGCAGCTTGGGACCGGGACAGGGGTTTGGCTACACCTTC
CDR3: CASSLGPGQGFGYTF

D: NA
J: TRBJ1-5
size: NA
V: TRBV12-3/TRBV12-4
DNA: TGTGCCAGCAGGCGACAGGCCAATCAGCCCCAGCATTTT
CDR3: CASRRQANQPQHF

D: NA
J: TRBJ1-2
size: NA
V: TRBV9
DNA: TGTGCCAGCAGCGTCTCCGAGGTGGATGGCTACACCTTC
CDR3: CASSVSEVDGYTF

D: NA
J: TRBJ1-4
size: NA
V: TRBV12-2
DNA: TGTGCAAGTCGCTTCCCCCACCCAGAGGATGAAAAACTGTTTTTT
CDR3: CASRFPHPEDEKLFF

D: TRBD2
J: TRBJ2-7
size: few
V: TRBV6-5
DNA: TGTGCCAGCAGTTACGAGCGGGGAGGATCCGAGCAGTACTTC
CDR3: CASSYERGGSEQYF

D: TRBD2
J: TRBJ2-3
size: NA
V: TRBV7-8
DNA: TGTGCCAGCAGGACACTAGCGGGAGGCTCAGATACGCAGTATTTT
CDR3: CASRTLAGGSDTQYF

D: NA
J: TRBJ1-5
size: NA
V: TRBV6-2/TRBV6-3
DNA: TGTGCCAGCAGTTACCCTTCGTCGGGGAATCAGCCCCAGCATTTT
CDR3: CASSYPSSGNQPQHF

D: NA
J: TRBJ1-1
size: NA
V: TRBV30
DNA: TGTGCCTGGAGCCCGAGAAACACTGAAGCTTTCTTT
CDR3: CAWSPRNTEAFF

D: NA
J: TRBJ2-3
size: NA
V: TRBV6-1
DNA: TGTGCCAGCAGTGAATTTGAGGCAGCTAGCACAGATACGCAGTATTTT
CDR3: CASSEFEAASTDTQYF

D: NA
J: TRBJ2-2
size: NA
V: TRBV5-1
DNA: TGCGCCAGCAGCTTGGGAGGATCTAACACCGGGGAGCTGTTTTTT
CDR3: CASSLGGSNTGELFF

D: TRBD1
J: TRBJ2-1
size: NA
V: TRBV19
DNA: TGTGCCAGTGTTCCCGGGACAGGAGGGAATGAGCAGTTCTTC
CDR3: CASVPGTGGNEQFF

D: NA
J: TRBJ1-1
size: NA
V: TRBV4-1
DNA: TGCGCCAGCAGCCCCCATGAGGGAAGCACTGAAGCTTTCTTT
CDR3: CASSPHEGSTEAFF

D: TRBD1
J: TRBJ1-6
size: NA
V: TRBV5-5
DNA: TGTGCCAGCAGCCTCGGGACAGTAGATTCACCCCTCCACTTT
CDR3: CASSLGTVDSPLHF

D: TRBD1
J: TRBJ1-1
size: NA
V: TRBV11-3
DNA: TGTGCCAGCAGCTTAGGGGTTGGGACAGGGGACACTGAAGCTTTCTTT
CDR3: CASSLGVGTGDTEAFF

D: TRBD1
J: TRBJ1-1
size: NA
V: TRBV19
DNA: TGTGCCAGTAGCCCGGGACAGGGTATGGCGACCCCGACCACTGAAGCTTTCTTT
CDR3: CASSPGQGMATPTTEAFF

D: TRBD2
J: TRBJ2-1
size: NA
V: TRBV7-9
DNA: TGTGCCAGCAGCTCCCCCGTAGCGGGAAGCTCCTACAATGAGCAGTTCTTC
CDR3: CASSSPVAGSSYNEQFF

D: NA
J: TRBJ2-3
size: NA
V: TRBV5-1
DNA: TGCGCCAGCAGCTTGGCCGGTAAAATTAGCACAGATACGCAGTATTTT
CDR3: CASSLAGKISTDTQYF